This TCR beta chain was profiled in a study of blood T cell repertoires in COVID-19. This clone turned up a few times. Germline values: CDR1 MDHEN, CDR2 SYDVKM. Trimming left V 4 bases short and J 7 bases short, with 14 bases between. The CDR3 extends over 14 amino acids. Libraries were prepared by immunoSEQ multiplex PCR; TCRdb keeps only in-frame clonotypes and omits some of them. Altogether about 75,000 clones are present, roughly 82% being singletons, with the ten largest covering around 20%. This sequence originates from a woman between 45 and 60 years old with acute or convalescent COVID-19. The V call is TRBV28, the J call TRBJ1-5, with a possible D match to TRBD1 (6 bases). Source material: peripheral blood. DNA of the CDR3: TGTGCCAGCAGTTCCCGCAGGGGAGGGCAGCCCCAGCATTTT. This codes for CASSSRRGGQPQHF.